One and the same sample provided the 10 T cell receptor beta chains below, sequenced in a study of cytomegalovirus exposure and HLA in healthy donors. The PCR was carried out with 60 Vbeta primers and 13 Jbeta primers. Assay used: immunoSEQ multiplex PCR; TCRdb lists only in-frame clones, some missing. The sample carries some 160,000 clones, over 80% recorded once. The sample consisted of PBMCs. The source of these receptors is a woman between 18 and 30 years old in good health and CMV-seronegative.

The chain recombines TRBV6-1 with TRBJ2-2, with D tentatively TRBD1 (5 bases). CDR1 MNHNS and CDR2 SASEGT come from the germline V gene. The V end lost 11 bases, the J end lost 2 bases, and 12 bases lay between the germline ends. The CDR3 contains 13 residues. The CDR3 coding sequence is TGTGCCGGAAGGGGAAGTAACACCGGGGAGCTGTTTTTT. This encodes CAGRGSNTGELFF.

This clone was detected only once. V is TRBV6-6 and J is TRBJ2-5; D ambiguous. Trimming removed 2 bases from V and 1 base from J, with 14 bases in between. The V gene's germline CDR1 is MNHNY and CDR2 SVGAGI (reference sequence). The CDR3 loop spans 16 amino acids. The CDR3 region is CASSYPPAAVQETQYF. CDR3 nucleotide sequence: TGTGCCAGCAGTTACCCCCCCGCGGCGGTCCAAGAGACCCAGTACTTC.

The V call is TRBV11-2, the J call TRBJ1-2, with D perhaps TRBD1 (5 bases). There are 14 residues in the CDR3. Germline CDR1 SGHAT, CDR2 FQNNGV. With 0 bases removed from V and 6 bases from J, the gap between germline ends came to 11 bases. As DNA, the CDR3 is TGTGCCAGCAGCTTAGATGTTAAGGGGAATGGCTACACCTTC. This codes for CASSLDVKGNGYTF.

The sample holds one count of this clone. The CDR3 nucleotides read TGTGCCAGCAGCTTGGATCAGCTAGTCACCGGGGAGCTGTTTTTT. Protein sequence: CASSLDQLVTGELFF. The chain uses TRBV5-4 and TRBJ2-2; D gene unclear. This CDR3 contains 15 residues. V was cut by 0 bases and J by 4 bases, with 10 bases left in between. The germline V gene encodes CDR1 SGHNT and CDR2 YYREEE (reference sequence).

Of note for this clone: A junction end diverges from the germline sequence, so it may reflect a read error. This specimen includes other DNA sequences encoding the same CDR3. The V gene is TRBV18, the J gene TRBJ2-7, with TRBD1 matching over 10 bases. Germline loops: CDR1 KGHSH, CDR2 LQKENI. The CDR3 extends over 14 amino acids. As DNA, the CDR3 is TGCGCCAGCTCACCCGGGACAGGGGCCTACGAGCAGTACTTC. Translation: CASSPGTGAYEQYF.

This clone was counted only a few times. The J gene is TRBJ1-3, the V gene TRBV19; D is possibly TRBD1 (5 bases). In germline, CDR1 is LNHDA, CDR2 SQIVND (reference sequence). V lost 5 bases and J 2 bases, leaving 19 bases between the germline ends. The length of the CDR3 is 17 residues. CDR3 nucleotide sequence: TGTGCCAGTAGTTGGGACCGTAGGGGACTCGCTGGAAACACCATATATTTT. This codes for CASSWDRRGLAGNTIYF.

DNA for the CDR3: TGTGCCAGCAGTCCCCACTTGGGCGGCTACACCTTC. Encoded protein: CASSPHLGGYTF. The chain uses TRBV28 and TRBJ1-2; D not resolved. CDR1 and CDR2 (germline): MDHEN, SYDVKM. The CDR3 runs to 12 residues. V was pared by 5 bases and J by 8 bases, with 12 bases between.

The V gene is TRBV5-1, the J gene TRBJ1-5, with D hard to call. CDR3 length: 14 residues. CDR1 and CDR2 from the germline V gene are SGHRS and YFSETQ. Deletions cut 0 bases from V and 4 bases from J, with 8 bases between. The CDR3 DNA reads TGCGCCAGCAGCTTGGGCGAAGTAAATCAGCCCCAGCATTTT. As protein: CASSLGEVNQPQHF.

The chain recombines TRBV7-9 with TRBJ1-5, with D maybe TRBD1 (5 bases). The germline CDR1 and CDR2 sequences are SEHNR and FQNEAQ (reference sequence). Trimming shortened V by 1 base and J by 3 bases, and 7 bases separated the two germline ends. This CDR3 region has 14 residues. DNA for the CDR3: TGTGCCAGCAGCTTAGGCAGGGACAATCAGCCCCAGCATTTT. This encodes CASSLGRDNQPQHF.

CDR3 sequence reads: CASSLGTSVDTQYF. The DNA of the CDR3 is TGCGCCAGCAGCTTGGGGACTAGCGTAGATACGCAGTATTTT. The genes are TRBV5-1 and TRBJ2-3, with 9 bases lining up with TRBD2. This CDR3 has 14 amino acids. Germline lookup yields CDR1 SGHRS and CDR2 YFSETQ. V lost 0 bases and J lost 5; bases outside the gene matches: 1.